The rows below give T cell receptor beta chains drawn from one sample of a study of T cells after yellow fever vaccination. TCRdb redid the calling of the 5' RACE reads with MiXCR, one entry per CDR3 protein. The data contain 95,000 to 100,000 distinct CDR3 sequences, under 6.5% of them singletons. The sequencing used CD8+ T cells sorted from PBMCs, collected 10 days after the yellow fever booster vaccination. The origin of the receptors is a man aged 18-30 years who received the YFV17D yellow fever vaccine. Each CDR3 is given with its conserved first and last residue. Size is stated for part of the rows, as once, few or many counts, or as a class when the clone is expanded.

TRBJ2-5 NA TRBV20-1 CSANHGGITETQYF
TRBJ2-2 many TRBV11-1 CASRGPRDTGELFF
TRBJ2-1 few TRBV24-1 CATGGSSYNEQFF
TRBJ2-7 many TRBV7-2 CASSPHGPSYEQYF
TRBJ1-1 NA TRBV11-2 CASSLLGSEAFF
TRBJ2-7 many TRBV20-1 CSASSLRVGLAGLYEQYF
TRBJ2-2 NA TRBV5-5 CASSLLGGTDTGELFF
TRBJ2-3 NA TRBV7-6 CASSQQSGGGTDTQYF
TRBJ2-3 NA TRBV5-1 CASSPEGITDTQYF
TRBJ2-3 NA TRBV29-1 CSVEDYSGTALTDTQYF